The rows below give T cell receptor beta chains drawn from one sample of a study of blood T cell repertoires in COVID-19. The data were produced by immunoSEQ multiplex PCR, yet TCRdb's version contains in-frame clones alone and is incomplete. The data hold some 160,000 clones, with 88% observed a single time. The sample taken for sequencing was peripheral blood. The receptors here all came from a man aged 45 to 65 who had recovered from COVID-19. Each CDR3 is given with its conserved first and last residue. A D gene is named only where the DNA matches it firmly. Clone size, where shown, is once, few, many, or a class for clones that have expanded.

d_call	v_call	j_call	clone_size	cdr3_nt	cdr3_aa
.	TRBV4-1	TRBJ1-1	.	TGCGCCAGCAGCCAAGATGGGACACTACATGAAGCTTTCTTT	CASSQDGTLHEAFF
TRBD2	TRBV7-2	TRBJ2-1	.	TGTGCCAGCAGCGCTAATAGCGGGGGGGCCTACAATGAGCAGTTCTTC	CASSANSGGAYNEQFF
.	TRBV7-3	TRBJ1-5	few	TGTGCCAGCAGCTTGAGGGATGTTCTCCAGCATTTT	CASSLRDVLQHF
.	TRBV9	TRBJ1-1	.	TGTGCCAGCAGCGTAGGGAACAGGGCGAACACTGAAGCTTTCTTT	CASSVGNRANTEAFF
TRBD1	TRBV5-1	TRBJ2-2	.	TGCGCCAGCAGCTTCAAGGACAGGGGGACCGGGGAGCTGTTTTTT	CASSFKDRGTGELFF
.	TRBV6-2/TRBV6-3	TRBJ2-1	few	TGTGCCAGCAGTTACCCGGTGGGGGCGAGCTCCTACAATGAGCAGTTCTTC	CASSYPVGASSYNEQFF
TRBD1	TRBV19	TRBJ1-5	.	TGTGCCAGTACCTCCCGGGACAGAAATCAGCCCCAGCATTTT	CASTSRDRNQPQHF
.	TRBV4-1	TRBJ1-5	few	TGCGCCAGCAGCCAAGATGGCAACGAGGGGGTTAATCAGCCCCAGCATTTT	CASSQDGNEGVNQPQHF
.	TRBV27	TRBJ2-7	.	TGTGCCAGCAGTTTAGAATCAGGAGGGGAAGACTACGAGCAGTACTTC	CASSLESGGEDYEQYF
.	TRBV6-1	TRBJ1-5	few	TGTGCCAGCAGTGAAAGTAAGAGTAGCAATCAGCCCCAGCATTTT	CASSESKSSNQPQHF
TRBD2	TRBV6-2/TRBV6-3	TRBJ2-5	.	TGTGCCAGCAGCGCCGGGGGGGGCAGAGAGACCCAGTACTTC	CASSAGGGRETQYF
TRBD1	TRBV7-7	TRBJ2-7	.	TGTGCCAGCAGCCAAGGACAGGGTACCTACGAGCAGTACTTC	CASSQGQGTYEQYF
TRBD1	TRBV11-2	TRBJ2-7	.	TGTGCCAGCAGCCCCGGGACAGCCTACGAGCAGTACTTC	CASSPGTAYEQYF
TRBD1	TRBV6-6	TRBJ2-2	.	TGTGCCAGCAGTGCGACAGGGTTCACCGGGGAGCTGTTTTTT	CASSATGFTGELFF
.	TRBV6-5	TRBJ2-3	.	TGTGCCAGCACCCGGGGTTTACGGACAGATACGCAGTATTTT	CASTRGLRTDTQYF
.	TRBV16	TRBJ2-7	.	TGTGCCAGCAGCCAACTAACAGGGTTGTACGAGCAGTACTTC	CASSQLTGLYEQYF
.	TRBV5-4	TRBJ2-1	.	TGTGCCAGCAGCCCCACAGGAGACTCCTACAATGAGCAGTTCTTC	CASSPTGDSYNEQFF
TRBD1	TRBV29-1	TRBJ2-7	.	TGCAGCGTTGAAGGCGGCCCGGGACAGGGGGCCTACGAGCAGTACTTC	CSVEGGPGQGAYEQYF
.	TRBV23-1	TRBJ2-1	.	TGCGCCAGCAGTCGAGCGAACATAGACAATGAGCAGTTCTTC	CASSRANIDNEQFF